This note documents a single T cell receptor (beta chain) sequence. This clonotype was picked up many times. The target of this receptor is not known. There are no base qualities to consult, and no much larger clone falls within one base. The sample comes from a study of CD8 T cells in ankylosing spondylitis (dated 2017 in TCRdb). The study in broad terms: The study set out to find disease-linked TCR variants by profiling T cell receptor beta repertoires in ankylosing spondylitis patients and healthy donors. The whole study cohort included some 100 healthy donors and 25 ankylosing spondylitis patients. Samples of peripheral blood were taken, and for ankylosing spondylitis patients, synovial fluid was collected as well.

CDR1 SGDLS and CDR2 YYNGEE are derived from the germline V gene. The junction shows trimming of 3 bases on V and 7 bases on J, and the gene matches do not reach 6 bases of it. Spanning cysteine to phenylalanine, the CDR3 consists of 14 amino acids. Only the CDR3 portion is preserved as DNA: 42 bases, with reading frame beginning at the first base. Findings and caveats that apply to the study as a whole: Some of the motif variants had been reported before in the synovial fluid and blood of reactive arthritis patients, a finding that suggests common disease-initiation mechanisms. The disease-linked clones had a CD8+ phenotype and were found at relatively low frequencies in peripheral blood. The disease-linked clones were reported to be significantly enriched in matched synovial fluid samples from ankylosing spondylitis patients. Blood from ankylosing spondylitis patients appeared to be characterized by a TCR beta motif made up of about 8 highly homologous amino acid variants.

The sequencer listed for this sample is Illumina HiSeq 2500. TCR beta libraries were prepared by quantitative 5'-RACE with molecular barcodes. The published analysis was carried out like this. Disease-linked TCR variants were identified with a new computational method built on a probabilistic model of VDJ rearrangement. TCRdb cleaned the public reads at Q25 with fastp, built clones with MiXCR and kept in-frame beta chains. Rows with one shared CDR3 protein collapse into an entry with the most common genes and DNA. In this record, the V and J calls reflect TCRdb's handling and not the investigators' own analysis. The sample contains about 35,000 distinct CDR3 sequences, less than 4% of them found a single time. Together, the top ten hold under 3.5% of the sample.

The receptor chain draws on TRBV9 and TRBJ1-4, with 7 middle bases fitting TRBD1. The TCR originated in a male donor with ankylosing spondylitis or in good health (not recorded which). The sample was blood, either unsorted or a sorted T cell fraction (not recorded which). CDR3 reads: CASSASGGSEKLFF. The DNA is TGTGCCAGCAGCGCCTCAGGGGGGAGTGAAAAACTGTTTTTT.